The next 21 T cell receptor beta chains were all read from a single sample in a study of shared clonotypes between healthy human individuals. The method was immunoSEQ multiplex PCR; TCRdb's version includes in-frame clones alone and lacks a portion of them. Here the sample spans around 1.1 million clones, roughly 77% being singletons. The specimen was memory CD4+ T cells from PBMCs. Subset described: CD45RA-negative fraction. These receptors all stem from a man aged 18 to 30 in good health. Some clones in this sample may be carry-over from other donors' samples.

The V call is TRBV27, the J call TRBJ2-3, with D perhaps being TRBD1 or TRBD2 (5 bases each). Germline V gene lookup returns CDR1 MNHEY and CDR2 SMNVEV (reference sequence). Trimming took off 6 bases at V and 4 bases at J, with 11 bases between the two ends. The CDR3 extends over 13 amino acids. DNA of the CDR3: TGTGCCAGCAGAACAGTGGGGGCAGATACGCAGTATTTT. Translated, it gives CASRTVGADTQYF.

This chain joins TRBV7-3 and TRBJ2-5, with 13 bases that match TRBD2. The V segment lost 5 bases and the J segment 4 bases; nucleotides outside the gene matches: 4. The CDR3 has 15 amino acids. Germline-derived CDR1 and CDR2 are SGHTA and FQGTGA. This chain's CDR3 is CASSRGLAGTETQYF. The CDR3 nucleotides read TGTGCCAGCAGCAGGGGACTAGCGGGAACAGAGACCCAGTACTTC.

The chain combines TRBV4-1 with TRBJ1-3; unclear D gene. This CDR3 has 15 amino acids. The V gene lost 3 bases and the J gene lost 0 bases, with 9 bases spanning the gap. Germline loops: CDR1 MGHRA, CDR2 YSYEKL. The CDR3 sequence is CASSQTYSSGNTIYF. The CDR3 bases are TGCGCCAGCAGCCAGACCTATAGCTCTGGAAACACCATATATTTT.

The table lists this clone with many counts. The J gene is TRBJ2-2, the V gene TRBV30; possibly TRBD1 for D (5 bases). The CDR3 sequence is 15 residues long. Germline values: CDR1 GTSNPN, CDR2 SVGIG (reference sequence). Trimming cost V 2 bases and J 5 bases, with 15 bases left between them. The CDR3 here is CAWSSGRSWTGELFF. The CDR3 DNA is TGTGCCTGGAGTTCAGGGCGGTCGTGGACCGGGGAGCTGTTTTTT.

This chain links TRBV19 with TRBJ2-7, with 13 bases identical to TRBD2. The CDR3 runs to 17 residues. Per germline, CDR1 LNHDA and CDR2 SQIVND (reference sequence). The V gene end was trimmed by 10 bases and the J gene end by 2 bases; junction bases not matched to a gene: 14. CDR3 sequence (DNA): TGTGCCACCTCGACTAGCGGGAGGCCCGGTACCCCCTACGAGCAGTACTTC. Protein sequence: CATSTSGRPGTPYEQYF.

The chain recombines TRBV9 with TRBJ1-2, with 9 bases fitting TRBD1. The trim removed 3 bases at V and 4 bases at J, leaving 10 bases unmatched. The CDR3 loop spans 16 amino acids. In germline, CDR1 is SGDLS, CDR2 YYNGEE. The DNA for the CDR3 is TGTGCCAGCAGCGAAGGAGGAACAGGGGGCATCTATGGCTACACCTTC. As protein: CASSEGGTGGIYGYTF.

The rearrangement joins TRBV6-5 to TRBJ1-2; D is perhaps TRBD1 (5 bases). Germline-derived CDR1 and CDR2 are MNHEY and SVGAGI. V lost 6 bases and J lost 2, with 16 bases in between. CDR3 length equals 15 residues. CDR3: CASRTGVWGNYGYTF. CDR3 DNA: TGTGCCAGCAGAACCGGGGTGTGGGGGAACTATGGCTACACCTTC.

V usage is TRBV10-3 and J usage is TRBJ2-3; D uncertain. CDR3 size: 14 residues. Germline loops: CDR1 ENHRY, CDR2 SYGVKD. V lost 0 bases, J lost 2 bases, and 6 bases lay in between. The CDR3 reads CAISESAATDTQYF. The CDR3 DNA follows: TGTGCCATCAGTGAGTCGGCAGCCACAGATACGCAGTATTTT.

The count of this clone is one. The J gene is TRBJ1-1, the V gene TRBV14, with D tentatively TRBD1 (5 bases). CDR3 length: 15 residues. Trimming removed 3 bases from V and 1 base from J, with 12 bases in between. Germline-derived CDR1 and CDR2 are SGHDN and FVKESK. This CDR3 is CASSQDFGANTEAFF. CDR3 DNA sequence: TGTGCCAGCAGCCAGGATTTTGGGGCGAACACTGAAGCTTTCTTT.

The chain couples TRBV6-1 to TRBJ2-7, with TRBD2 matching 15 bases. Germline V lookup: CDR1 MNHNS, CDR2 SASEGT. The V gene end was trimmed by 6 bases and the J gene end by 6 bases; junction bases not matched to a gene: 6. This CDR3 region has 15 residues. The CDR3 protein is CASSPGLAGGIEQYF. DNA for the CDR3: TGTGCCAGCAGCCCCGGACTAGCGGGAGGGATCGAGCAGTACTTC.

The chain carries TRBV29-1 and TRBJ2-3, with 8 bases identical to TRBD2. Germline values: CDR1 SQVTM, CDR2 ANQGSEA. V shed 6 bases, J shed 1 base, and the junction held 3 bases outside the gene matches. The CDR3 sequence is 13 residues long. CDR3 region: CSVLLAGTDTQYF. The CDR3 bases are TGCAGCGTCTTACTAGCGGGCACAGATACGCAGTATTTT.

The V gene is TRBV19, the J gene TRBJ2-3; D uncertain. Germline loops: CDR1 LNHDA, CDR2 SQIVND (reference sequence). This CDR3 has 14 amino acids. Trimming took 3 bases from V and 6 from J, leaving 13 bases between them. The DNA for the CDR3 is TGTGCCAGTAGTATCTCCAGGTGGTATGATACGCAGTATTTT. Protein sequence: CASSISRWYDTQYF.

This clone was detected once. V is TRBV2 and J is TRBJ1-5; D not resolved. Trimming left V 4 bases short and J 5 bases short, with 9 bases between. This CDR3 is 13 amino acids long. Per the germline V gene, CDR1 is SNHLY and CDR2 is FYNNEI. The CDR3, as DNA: TGTGCCAGCAGTGCAGGTCTAGATCAGCCCCAGCATTTT. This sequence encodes CASSAGLDQPQHF.

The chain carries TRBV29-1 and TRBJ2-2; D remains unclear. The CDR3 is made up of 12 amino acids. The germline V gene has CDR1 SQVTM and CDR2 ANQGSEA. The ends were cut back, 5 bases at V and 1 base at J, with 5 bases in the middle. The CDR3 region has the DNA TGCAGCGTTCTCGGGAACACCGGGGAGCTGTTTTTT. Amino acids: CSVLGNTGELFF.

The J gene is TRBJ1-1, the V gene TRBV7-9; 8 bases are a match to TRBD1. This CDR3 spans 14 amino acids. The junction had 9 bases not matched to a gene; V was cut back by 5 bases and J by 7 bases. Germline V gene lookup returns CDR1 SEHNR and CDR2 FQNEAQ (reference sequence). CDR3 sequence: CASSPDRDHYEAFF. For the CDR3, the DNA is TGTGCCAGCAGCCCGGACAGGGACCATTATGAAGCTTTCTTT. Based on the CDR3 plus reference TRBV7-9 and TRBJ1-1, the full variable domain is DTGVSQNPRHKITKRGQNVTFRCDPISEHNRLYWYRQTLGQGPEFLTYFQNEAQLEKSRLLSDRFSAERPKGSFSTLEIQRTEQGDSAMYLCASSPDRDHYEAFFGQGTRLTVV.

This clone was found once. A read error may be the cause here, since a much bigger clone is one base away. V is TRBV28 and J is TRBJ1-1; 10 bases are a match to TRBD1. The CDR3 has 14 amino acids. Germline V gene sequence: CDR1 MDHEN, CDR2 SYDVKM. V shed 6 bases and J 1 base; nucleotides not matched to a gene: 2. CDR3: CASRGTGANTEAFF. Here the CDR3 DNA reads TGTGCCAGCAGGGGGACAGGGGCGAACACTGAAGCTTTCTTT.

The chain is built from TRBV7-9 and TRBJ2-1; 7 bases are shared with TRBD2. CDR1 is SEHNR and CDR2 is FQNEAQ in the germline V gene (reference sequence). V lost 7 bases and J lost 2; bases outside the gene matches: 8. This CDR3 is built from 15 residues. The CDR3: CASNPGLLPYNEQFF. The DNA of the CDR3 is TGTGCCAGCAATCCGGGACTACTACCCTACAATGAGCAGTTCTTC.

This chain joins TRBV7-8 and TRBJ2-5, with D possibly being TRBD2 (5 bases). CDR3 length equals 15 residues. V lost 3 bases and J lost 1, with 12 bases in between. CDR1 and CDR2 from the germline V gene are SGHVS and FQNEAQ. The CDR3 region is CASSFRASRQETQYF. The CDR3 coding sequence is TGTGCCAGCAGCTTTCGTGCTAGCCGCCAAGAGACCCAGTACTTC.

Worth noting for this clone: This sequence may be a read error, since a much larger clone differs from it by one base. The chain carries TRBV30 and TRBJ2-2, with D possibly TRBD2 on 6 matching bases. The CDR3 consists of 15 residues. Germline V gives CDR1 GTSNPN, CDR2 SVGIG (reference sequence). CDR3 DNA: TGTGCCTTGAGTCGGCTAGCGACCATAACCGGGGAGCTGTTTTTT. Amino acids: CALSRLATITGELFF.

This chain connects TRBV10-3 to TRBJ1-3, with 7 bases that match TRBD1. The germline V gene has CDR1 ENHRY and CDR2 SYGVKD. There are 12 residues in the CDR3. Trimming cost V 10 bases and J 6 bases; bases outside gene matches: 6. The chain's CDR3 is CASKDRANTIYF. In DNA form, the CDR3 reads TGTGCCAGCAAAGACAGGGCAAACACCATATATTTT.

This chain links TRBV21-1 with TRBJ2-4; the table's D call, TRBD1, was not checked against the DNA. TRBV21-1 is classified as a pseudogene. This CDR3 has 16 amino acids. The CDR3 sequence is CASSKDLTGACNIQYF. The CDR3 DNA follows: TGTGCCAGCAGCAAAGACCTGACAGGGGCATGCAACATTCAGTACTTC.